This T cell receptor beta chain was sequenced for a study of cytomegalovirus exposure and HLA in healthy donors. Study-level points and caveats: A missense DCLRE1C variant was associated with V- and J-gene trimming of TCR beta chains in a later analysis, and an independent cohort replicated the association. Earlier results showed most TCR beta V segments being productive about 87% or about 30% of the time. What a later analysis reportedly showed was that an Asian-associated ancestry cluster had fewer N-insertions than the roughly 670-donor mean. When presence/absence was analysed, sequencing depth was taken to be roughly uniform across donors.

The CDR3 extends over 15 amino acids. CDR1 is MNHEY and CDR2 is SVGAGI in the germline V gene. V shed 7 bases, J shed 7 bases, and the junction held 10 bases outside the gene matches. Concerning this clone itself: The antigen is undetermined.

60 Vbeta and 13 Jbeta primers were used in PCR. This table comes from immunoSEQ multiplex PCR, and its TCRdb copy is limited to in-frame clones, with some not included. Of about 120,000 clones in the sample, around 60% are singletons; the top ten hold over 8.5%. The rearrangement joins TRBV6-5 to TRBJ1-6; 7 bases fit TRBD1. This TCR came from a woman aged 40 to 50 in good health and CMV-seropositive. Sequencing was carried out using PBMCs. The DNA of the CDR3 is TGTGCCAGCACGACGAGACAGGGAGGCAATTCACCCCTCCACTTT. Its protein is CASTTRQGGNSPLHF.